The entry below describes one T cell receptor beta chain. What it binds is unknown. A read error may account for a junction end that differs from germline. This record belongs to a study of tumor-infiltrating lymphocytes in primary liver carcinoma. Study-level findings and limits: About 8-25% of top clones, no more, were shared by all five regions.

Using a constant-region primer together with ProtoScript II reverse transcriptase, TCR beta cDNA was made from roughly 500 ng of total RNA. Employing slightly modified ARM-PCR, three nested multiplex PCR rounds were run, and these gave rise to the TCR beta libraries. The first two PCR rounds used TRBV1-TRBV30 primers with a Cbeta primer, 9 to 11 cycles each. TCRdb called the multiplex PCR reads again in MiXCR, with one record for every CDR3 protein. The sample consists of approximately 30,000 distinct CDR3 sequences, roughly two thirds of them appearing once. Investigators took RNA and DNA out together from roughly 20-30 mg of unsorted bulk tissue. Germline CDR1 and CDR2: SGHAT and FQNNGV. The CDR3 is 16 residues long.

The sample consisted of liver tumor tissue from sampling region 3. Regarding subset: tumor region T3, left-lateral pole. This receptor was identified in a woman in her thirties with primary liver carcinoma and hepatitis B virus infection. The chain has TRBV11-2 and TRBJ2-5, with 9 positions matching TRBD1. As DNA, the CDR3 is TGTGTCAACAGCACAAGAACAGGGGGCGCGAAAGATACCCAGTACTTC. This translates into CVNSTRTGGAKDTQYF.